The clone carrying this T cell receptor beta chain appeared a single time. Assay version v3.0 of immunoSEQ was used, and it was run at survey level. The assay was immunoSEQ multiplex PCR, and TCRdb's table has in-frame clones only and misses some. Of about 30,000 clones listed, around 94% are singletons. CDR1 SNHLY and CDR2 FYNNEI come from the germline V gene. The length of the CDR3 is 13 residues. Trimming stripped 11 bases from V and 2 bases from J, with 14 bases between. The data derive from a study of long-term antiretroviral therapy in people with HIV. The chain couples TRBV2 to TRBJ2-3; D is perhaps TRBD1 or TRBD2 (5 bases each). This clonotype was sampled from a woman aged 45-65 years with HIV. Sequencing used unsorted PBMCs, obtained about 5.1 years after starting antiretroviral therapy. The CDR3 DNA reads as TGTGCCGGGAAGGGACGGGTCACAGATACGCAGTATTTT. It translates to CAGKGRVTDTQYF. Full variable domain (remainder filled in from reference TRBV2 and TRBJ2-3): EPEVTQTPSHQVTQMGQEVILRCVPISNHLYFYWYRQILGQKVEFLVSFYNNEISEKSEIFDDQFSVERPDGSNFTLKIRSTKLEDSAMYFCAGKGRVTDTQYFGPGTRLTVL.